These 13 T cell receptor beta chains came from one sample sequenced in a study of blood T cell repertoires in COVID-19. Clones were sequenced by immunoSEQ multiplex PCR, and TCRdb holds only the in-frame ones, with some missing. The table shows fewer than 400,000 clones, with less than 85% occurring only once. Sequences were obtained from peripheral blood. The origin of the receptors is a woman under 30 with acute or convalescent COVID-19.

This clone turned up a few times. The rearrangement joins TRBV20-1 to TRBJ2-7; D unresolved. Germline V gene lookup returns CDR1 DFQATT and CDR2 SNEGSKA (reference sequence). The ends were cut back, 5 bases at V and 1 base at J, with 6 bases in the middle. The CDR3 loop spans 11 amino acids. The CDR3 DNA follows: TGCAGTGCTCATACATCCTACGAGCAGTACTTC. Its protein is CSAHTSYEQYF.

This clone was observed a handful of times. The chain has TRBV24-1 and TRBJ1-1; 8 nucleotides agree with TRBD1. Germline CDR1 is KGHDR and CDR2 is SFDVKD. J was trimmed by 3 bases and V by 3 bases; bases with no gene match: 5. CDR3 length: 15 amino acids. CDR3 sequence reads: CATSDPSGGDTEAFF. Here the CDR3 DNA reads TGTGCCACCAGTGATCCCTCAGGGGGCGACACTGAAGCTTTCTTT.

The chain employs TRBV19 and TRBJ1-5; 7 nucleotides line up with TRBD1. The CDR3 is made up of 14 amino acids. The germline gives CDR1 LNHDA, CDR2 SQIVND (reference sequence). Unmatched junction bases numbered 6, after V lost 10 bases and J lost 0 bases. CDR3 coding DNA: TGTGCCACCGCGGACAGGAATAGCAATCAGCCCCAGCATTTT. The encoded protein is CATADRNSNQPQHF. The variable domain in full, with the rest retrieved from reference TRBV19 and TRBJ1-5, is DGGITQSPKYLFRKEGQNVTLSCEQNLNHDAMYWYRQDPGQGLRLIYYSQIVNDFQKGDIAEGYSVSREKKESFPLTVTSAQKNPTAFYLCATADRNSNQPQHFGDGTRLSIL.

The chain combines TRBV7-3 with TRBJ2-7, with 7 positions matching TRBD1. J was trimmed by 6 bases and V by 0 bases; bases with no gene match: 8. Germline lookup yields CDR1 SGHTA and CDR2 FQGTGA. The CDR3 covers 15 residues. The CDR3 here is CASSLTRDSLSEQYF. CDR3 nucleotide sequence: TGTGCCAGCAGCTTAACCCGGGACAGCCTAAGCGAGCAGTACTTC. The full variable domain, its missing parts supplied by reference TRBV7-3 and TRBJ2-7, is GAGVSQTPSNKVTEKGKYVELRCDPISGHTALYWYRQSLGQGPEFLIYFQGTGAADDSGLPNDRFFAVRPEGSVSTLKIQRTERGDSAVYLCASSLTRDSLSEQYFGPGTRLTVT.

The chain employs TRBV6-2 or TRBV6-3 and TRBJ2-5, with TRBD1 matching over 7 bases. This CDR3 has 14 amino acids. CDR1 is MNHEY, CDR2 SVGEGT, per germline. The junction had 4 bases not matched to a gene; V was cut back by 5 bases and J by 1 base. The CDR3 loop reads CASSAGTAQETQYF. CDR3 nucleotide sequence: TGTGCCAGCAGTGCCGGGACAGCCCAAGAGACCCAGTACTTC.

The V gene is TRBV7-9, the J gene TRBJ2-4, with 16 bases aligning to TRBD2. The CDR3 covers 19 residues. V trimming: 0 bases; J trimming: 2 bases; junction bases outside the gene matches: 4. The germline gives CDR1 SEHNR, CDR2 FQNEAQ (reference sequence). The CDR3 coding sequence is TGTGCCAGCAGCTTAGCGGTGGGACTAGCGGGAGGGACCAAAAACATTCAGTACTTC. Translating it yields CASSLAVGLAGGTKNIQYF.

This clone was detected only once. V gene TRBV6-5 combines with J gene TRBJ1-6; 9 bases line up with TRBD1. Germline CDR1 reads MNHEY; CDR2 reads SVGAGI. The length of the CDR3 is 13 residues. Trimming cost V 7 bases and J 10 bases; bases outside gene matches: 5. The CDR3 spells CASTGTGRSPLHF. DNA of the CDR3: TGTGCCAGCACCGGGACAGGGCGGTCACCCCTCCACTTT.

This clone was counted once. The rearrangement links TRBV25-1 to TRBJ1-1; 8 nucleotides align to TRBD1. V shed 5 bases, J shed 10 bases, and the junction held 9 bases outside the gene matches. CDR1 MGHDK and CDR2 SYGVNS come from the germline V gene. The CDR3 length is 13 residues. In DNA, the CDR3 is TGTGCCAGCAGTAAGGCAGGGGGCCTCGTAGCTTTCTTT. It translates to CASSKAGGLVAFF.

The chain carries TRBV12-3 or TRBV12-4 and TRBJ1-3; D is ambiguous. The V end was cut by 11 bases, the J end by 0 bases, with 11 bases between. The CDR3 runs 13 residues. CDR3 in amino acids: CALQYPSGNTIYF. The CDR3 DNA follows: TGTGCCTTACAGTACCCCTCTGGAAACACCATATATTTT.

This clone was observed at least ten times. The V call is TRBV2, the J call TRBJ1-6; D gene ambiguous. The V end lost 6 bases, the J end lost 3 bases, and 18 bases lay between the germline ends. Germline CDR1 reads SNHLY; CDR2 reads FYNNEI. This CDR3 is 17 amino acids long. In DNA, the CDR3 is TGTGCCAGCAGCGATAACTGGAGGCGGTACTATAATTCACCCCTCCACTTT. This codes for CASSDNWRRYYNSPLHF.

The V and J genes are TRBV11-1 and TRBJ1-6, with D unresolved. This CDR3 is 15 amino acids long. Per germline, CDR1 SGHAT and CDR2 FQDESV (reference sequence). Trimming shortened V by 1 base and J by 7 bases, and 11 bases separated the two germline ends. The CDR3 sequence is CASSLDGRVNSPLHF. The CDR3 DNA follows: TGTGCCAGCAGCTTAGACGGTCGGGTCAATTCACCCCTCCACTTT.

J is TRBJ1-1 and V is TRBV21-1; the table gives TRBD1 as D, unverified against the DNA. TRBV21-1 constitutes a pseudogene. CDR3 size: 18 residues. The CDR3 nucleotides are TGTGCCAGCAGCTTCGAATTCCGGGACAGGGCTCCTGACACTGAAGCTTTCTTT. Protein product: CASSFEFRDRAPDTEAFF.

The V and J genes are TRBV4-1 and TRBJ1-4; D is perhaps TRBD1 (6 bases). Germline-derived CDR1 and CDR2 are MGHRA and YSYEKL. The CDR3 is 15 amino acids. Trimming cost V 3 bases and J 5 bases, with 13 bases left between them. The CDR3 sequence is CASSQKGQINEKLFF. The CDR3 DNA sequence: TGCGCCAGCAGCCAGAAGGGACAAATAAATGAAAAACTGTTTTTT.